This TCR beta chain was identified during a study of T cell responses to AZD1222 COVID-19 vaccine. General study findings and limits: After two AZD1222 doses, spike-specific TCR breadth and depth rose versus day 0. Seropositive AZD1222 recipients at baseline numbered only five or six.

Generated by immunoSEQ multiplex PCR, the TCRdb table keeps only in-frame clones and is missing some. The table has about 100,000 clones, around 87% seen once. As regards this clone: Its cognate antigen is unknown.

From germline, CDR1 is SGHAT and CDR2 FQNNGV. The CDR3 runs to 15 residues. Trimming removed 3 bases from V and 1 base from J, with 13 bases in between. The chain combines TRBV11-2 with TRBJ2-7; a weak D match, TRBD1 (6 bases). The TCR sequence derives from an adult in good health. The sequenced sample was peripheral blood, obtained on day 0 of AZD1222 vaccination. CDR3 sequence (DNA): TGTGCCAGCAGCTTCTCGGACAGCCTTTCCTACGAGCAGTACTTC. The encoded protein is CASSFSDSLSYEQYF.